This T cell receptor beta chain was identified in a study of blood T cell repertoires in COVID-19. As for the study in general: Samples representing acute and convalescent COVID-19 were sourced from the United States, Italy and Spain. Sources were T cells, B-cell-depleted T cells, or PBMCs; the material itself was cDNA or gDNA.

As originally analysed: It was from reference gene primer amplification that nucleated cell counts were estimated. Using immunoSEQ multiplex PCR, the repertoire was profiled, and TCRdb retains in-frame clones only, with some absent. For V, J and clone size, that table is used; D and trimming come from the DNA. The profile shows over 150,000 clones, about 88% of them singletons. The TCR was taken from a man aged 50 to 60 with COVID-19, enrolled during active disease. Sequences were obtained from peripheral blood.

CDR3 sequence: CASSSRPGQGPREKLFF. The CDR3 nucleotides are TGTGCCAGCAGTTCACGGCCGGGACAGGGGCCGAGGGAAAAACTGTTTTTT. This chain joins TRBV6-2 or TRBV6-3 and TRBJ1-4; TRBD1 matches at 10 bases. Germline V gene lookup returns CDR1 MNHEY and CDR2 SVGEGT. V shed 4 bases, J shed 8 bases, and the junction held 13 bases outside the gene matches. The CDR3 length is 17 residues.